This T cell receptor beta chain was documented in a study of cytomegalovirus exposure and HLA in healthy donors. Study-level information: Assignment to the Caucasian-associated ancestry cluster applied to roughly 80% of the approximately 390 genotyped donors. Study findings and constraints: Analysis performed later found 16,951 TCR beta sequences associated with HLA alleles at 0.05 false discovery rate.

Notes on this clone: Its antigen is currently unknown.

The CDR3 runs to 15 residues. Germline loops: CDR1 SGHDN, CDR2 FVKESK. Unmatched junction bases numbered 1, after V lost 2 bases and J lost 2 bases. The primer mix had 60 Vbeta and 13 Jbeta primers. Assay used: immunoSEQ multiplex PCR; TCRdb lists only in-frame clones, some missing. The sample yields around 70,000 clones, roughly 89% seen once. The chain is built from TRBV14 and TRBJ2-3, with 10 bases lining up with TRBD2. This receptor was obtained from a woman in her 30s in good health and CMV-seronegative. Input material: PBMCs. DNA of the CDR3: TGTGCCAGCAGCCAACTAGCGGGGGCCACAGATACGCAGTATTTT. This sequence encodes CASSQLAGATDTQYF.